The rows below give T cell receptor beta chains drawn from one sample of a study of healthy donors' naive CD4 and CD8 T cells. TCRdb itself ran the reads through MiXCR, one entry per CDR3 protein. The table records about 200,000 distinct CDR3 sequences, about four fifths of them present only once. Sequencing used naive CD4+ and CD8+ T cells sorted from blood, pooled from several donors. These receptors originate from a pool of human donors in good health; the sample pools cells from several healthy donors. Both conserved end residues are part of each CDR3. A D gene is named only where the DNA matches it firmly. Expanded clones are given a class, and other clones once, few, many or no size at all.

d_gene | j_gene | abundance | v_gene | CDR3nt | CDR3aa
- | TRBJ2-5 | - | TRBV4-3 | TGCGCCAGCAGCCAAGGTAGAAAAGAGACCCAGTACTTC | CASSQGRKETQYF
- | TRBJ2-3 | - | TRBV29-1 | TGCAGCGCAGGAGGGGGCGTCGGCACAGATACGCAGTATTTT | CSAGGGVGTDTQYF
TRBD1 | TRBJ2-3 | - | TRBV29-1 | TGCAGCGTTGAAGGGACGAGGGACAGCACCCAATATACGCAGTATTTT | CSVEGTRDSTQYTQYF
TRBD1 | TRBJ2-7 | few | TRBV19 | TGTGCCAGTAGCCCTTGGACAGGGTCCTACGAGCAGTACTTC | CASSPWTGSYEQYF
TRBD2 | TRBJ2-1 | - | TRBV6-5 | TGTGCCAGCACCAAGGGGACTAGGAGTAATGAGCAGTTCTTC | CASTKGTRSNEQFF
- | TRBJ2-5 | - | TRBV27 | TGTGCCAGCAGCATATACTCCCAAGAGACCCAGTACTTC | CASSIYSQETQYF
TRBD2 | TRBJ2-7 | - | TRBV29-1 | TGCAGCGTTGAAGGCGGACTAGCGGGATCCTTCTACGAGCAGTACTTC | CSVEGGLAGSFYEQYF
TRBD1 | TRBJ2-7 | - | TRBV6-2/TRBV6-3 | TGTGCCAGCAGTCGACAGGGCGGTTCCTACGAGCAGTACTTC | CASSRQGGSYEQYF
- | TRBJ2-5 | - | TRBV6-6 | TGTGCCAGCAGTTTGACGAGTACCCAAGAGACCCAGTACTTC | CASSLTSTQETQYF
- | TRBJ1-1 | - | TRBV21-1 | TGTGCCAGCAGCAAGGAGGTGGTAGGACAGGCGAACACTGAAGCTTTCTTT | CASSKEVVGQANTEAFF
- | TRBJ2-7 | - | TRBV10-3 | TGTGCCATCAGTGACCAACAGTTCGGATTCACCTACGAGCAGTACTTC | CAISDQQFGFTYEQYF
- | TRBJ2-6 | - | TRBV19 | TGTGCCAGTCAGGACTCTGGGGCCAACGTCCTGACTTTC | CASQDSGANVLTF
- | TRBJ2-7 | - | TRBV27 | TGTGCCAGCAGTTCCCACATCCGAGCGGTCTCCTACGAGCAGTACTTC | CASSSHIRAVSYEQYF
TRBD1 | TRBJ2-7 | - | TRBV5-1 | TGCGCCAGCAGCTTGCCCCGGGACAGCTCCTACGAGCAGTACTTC | CASSLPRDSSYEQYF
- | TRBJ2-5 | - | TRBV6-2/TRBV6-3 | TGTGCCAGCAGTTACGAGTGGGGTCAGACCCAGTACTTC | CASSYEWGQTQYF
- | TRBJ2-1 | - | TRBV6-5 | TGTGCCAGCAGTTACTCGATAGGGGTAAATGAGCAGTTCTTC | CASSYSIGVNEQFF
TRBD1 | TRBJ2-1 | - | TRBV29-1 | TGCAGCGTTGAGCCAGACAGGGTCGATGAGCAGTTCTTC | CSVEPDRVDEQFF
- | TRBJ2-3 | - | TRBV5-5 | TGTGCCAGCAGCTTAACTTGGAGGCGCGCAGATACGCAGTATTTT | CASSLTWRRADTQYF
- | TRBJ2-3 | once | TRBV20-1 | TGCAGTGCTAGAGATGGAGACTTGGGTTTGTATTTT | CSARDGDLGLYF
- | TRBJ1-1 | few | TRBV19 | TGTGCCAGTAGTATTGGTGTAACTGAAGCTTTCTTT | CASSIGVTEAFF
- | TRBJ1-3 | - | TRBV29-1 | TGCAGCGTCTCGGACAGTGGAAACACCATATATTTT | CSVSDSGNTIYF
TRBD2 | TRBJ2-3 | - | TRBV29-1 | TGCAGCGTTGCGTGGACTAGCGGGGGGAGAGGAGATACGCAGTATTTT | CSVAWTSGGRGDTQYF
- | TRBJ2-3 | few | TRBV6-6 | TGTGCCAGCAGTTACATGGCGGTGGGAGATACGCAGTATTTT | CASSYMAVGDTQYF
- | TRBJ1-5 | - | TRBV19 | TGTGCCAGTAGTGATGGGTCCGATCAGCCCCAGCATTTT | CASSDGSDQPQHF
- | TRBJ1-2 | few | TRBV12-3/TRBV12-4 | TGTGCCAGCACCCGGGATTGGGGCTACACCTTC | CASTRDWGYTF
- | TRBJ2-2 | few | TRBV19 | TGTGCCAGTAGTATCAAGGGGATGGACACCGGGGAGCTGTTTTTT | CASSIKGMDTGELFF
- | TRBJ1-5 | - | TRBV7-2 | TGTGCCAGCAGCTCCAGGCAGACCTATCAGCCCCAGCATTTT | CASSSRQTYQPQHF
TRBD1 | TRBJ2-3 | few | TRBV29-1 | TGCAGTTCGACAGGGGTCGGCACAGATACGCAGTATTTT | CSSTGVGTDTQYF
- | TRBJ1-1 | - | TRBV29-1 | TGCAGCGTTCTTTTAGGCGGGAGGCCTGGTCTGAACACTGAAGCTTTCTTT | CSVLLGGRPGLNTEAFF
- | TRBJ2-1 | - | TRBV6-5 | TGTGCCAGCAGTTACTCGAACAGGAGGAGGAATGAGCAGTTCTTC | CASSYSNRRRNEQFF
- | TRBJ1-2 | few | TRBV29-1 | TGCAGCGTTCCGCCCGGGTGGGGGAATGGCTACACCTTC | CSVPPGWGNGYTF
TRBD1 | TRBJ1-2 | - | TRBV6-5 | TGTGCCAGCGTAGGGCGGACAGGGATTAACTATGGCTACACCTTC | CASVGRTGINYGYTF
- | TRBJ2-1 | few | TRBV11-1 | TGTGCCAGCAGCTCCCATCTGGGACGGGTCTATGAGCAGTTCTTC | CASSSHLGRVYEQFF
- | TRBJ2-7 | - | TRBV19 | TGTGCCAGTAGTATCACCTACTGGACCTACGAGCAGTACTTC | CASSITYWTYEQYF
- | TRBJ2-2 | - | TRBV6-1 | TGTGCCAGCAGTGAACACAGATTATCCAACACCGGGGAGCTGTTTTTT | CASSEHRLSNTGELFF
- | TRBJ2-7 | - | TRBV15 | TGTGCCACCAGCAGACGACCAGGGGTCTACGAACAGTACTTC | CATSRRPGVYEQYF
- | TRBJ2-6 | many | TRBV4-3 | TGCGCCAGCAGCCAAGATTGGGCCTGGGCAGGGGGGAGTTTGTTTTCTGGGGCCAACGTCCTGACTTTC | CASSQDWAWAGGSLFSGANVLTF
- | TRBJ1-5 | few | TRBV19 | TGTGCCAGTAGTATGCAGGGAGGGGGAAATCAGCCCCAGCATTTT | CASSMQGGGNQPQHF
TRBD2 | TRBJ2-3 | - | TRBV29-1 | TGCAGCGAAGTTAGCGGGGTCACAGATACGCAGTATTTT | CSEVSGVTDTQYF
TRBD2 | TRBJ2-1 | few | TRBV29-1 | TGCAGCGTCCGACTAGCGTCAGGCTACAATGAGCAGTTCTTC | CSVRLASGYNEQFF
- | TRBJ1-1 | - | TRBV20-1 | TGCAGTGCGTCAGGGGTGAGGACTGAAGCTTTCTTT | CSASGVRTEAFF
- | TRBJ2-7 | - | TRBV27 | TGTGCCAGCAGACCTCAGGGTCGTTTCACCTACGAGCAGTACTTC | CASRPQGRFTYEQYF
TRBD1 | TRBJ1-2 | - | TRBV29-1 | TGCAGCGTCCGAGGTCGTCAGGGGGACTATGGCTACACCTTC | CSVRGRQGDYGYTF
- | TRBJ1-5 | - | TRBV6-5 | TGTGCCAGCAGTTCGGTTGGAAGGAGCAATCAGCCCCAGCATTTT | CASSSVGRSNQPQHF
- | TRBJ2-3 | - | TRBV24-1 | TGTGCCACCAGTGATTCGCGGTCGGATACGCAGTATTTT | CATSDSRSDTQYF